The 18 T cell receptor beta chains below were found in one sample sequenced in a study of blood T cell repertoires in COVID-19. The method was immunoSEQ multiplex PCR; TCRdb's version includes in-frame clones alone and lacks a portion of them. The sample lists roughly 330,000 clones, around 90% seen once, with about 6% in the top ten. Material: PBMCs or T cells enriched from blood (not recorded which). These receptors came from a woman under 40 who had recovered from COVID-19.

This clone showed up just a few times. V gene TRBV30 combines with J gene TRBJ1-3, with D unresolved. Trimming pared 0 bases from V and 0 bases from J, leaving 12 bases between. This CDR3 is built from 16 residues. Per germline, CDR1 GTSNPN and CDR2 SVGIG (reference sequence). The CDR3 loop reads CAWSVRGLDSGNTIYF. The CDR3 DNA reads as TGTGCCTGGAGTGTACGAGGACTCGACTCTGGAAACACCATATATTTT.

The rearrangement uses TRBV4-3 and TRBJ1-4, with D possibly matching TRBD1 (5 bases). V was trimmed by 1 base and J by 7 bases, leaving 16 bases between them. The V gene's germline CDR1 is LGHNA and CDR2 YSLEER. The CDR3 loop spans 16 amino acids. In nucleotides, the CDR3 is TGCGCCAGCAGCCAAGTAGGGTCCAGGGTTGGTGAAAAACTGTTTTTT. It is translated as CASSQVGSRVGEKLFF.

The DNA for the CDR3 is TGTGCCAGCAGCACTAGAGGGCCCGGACCTAGCACCGGGGAGCTGTTTTTT. Residues: CASSTRGPGPSTGELFF. The chain carries TRBV9 and TRBJ2-2; weak D call: TRBD2 (5 bases). Trimming shortened V by 4 bases and J by 4 bases, and 20 bases separated the two germline ends. The germline gives CDR1 SGDLS, CDR2 YYNGEE. There are 17 residues in the CDR3.

V gene TRBV12-3 or TRBV12-4 combines with J gene TRBJ2-5; 10 bases match TRBD1. V dropped 4 bases and J dropped 14; count of bases not matched to a gene: 4. CDR3 length equals 11 residues. This CDR3 is CASSSGTGVYF. The DNA for the CDR3 is TGTGCCAGCAGTTCCGGGACAGGGGTTTACTTC.

CDR3 sequence: CASSLEREQPQHF. CDR3 DNA: TGTGCCAGCAGCTTGGAGCGGGAACAGCCCCAGCATTTT. The rearrangement joins TRBV5-4 to TRBJ1-5, with D uncertain. This CDR3 region has 13 residues. The V end lost 0 bases, the J end lost 7 bases, and 8 bases lay between the germline ends. Germline loops: CDR1 SGHNT, CDR2 YYREEE (reference sequence). Drawing the rest from reference TRBV5-4 and TRBJ1-5, the complete variable domain is ETGVTQSPTHLIKTRGQQVTLRCSSQSGHNTVSWYQQALGQGPQFIFQYYREEENGRGNFPPRFSGLQFPNYSSELNVNALELDDSALYLCASSLEREQPQHFGDGTRLSIL.

This rearrangement joins TRBV5-6 to TRBJ1-2; 9 bases are shared with TRBD1. CDR3 size: 12 residues. The germline gives CDR1 SGHDT, CDR2 YYEEEE. J lost 8 bases, V lost 6 bases, and 5 bases had no gene match. The CDR3 loop reads CASKDRGFGYTF. CDR3 nucleotide sequence: TGTGCCAGCAAGGACAGGGGCTTCGGCTACACCTTC.

This sequence joins TRBV25-1 and TRBJ2-5; weak D call: TRBD1 (5 bases). CDR3 length: 13 amino acids. Germline V gene data show CDR1 as MGHDK and CDR2 as SYGVNS. Trimming pared 7 bases from V and 6 bases from J, leaving 15 bases between. The DNA for the CDR3 is TGTGCCAGCACCCAGCAGGGTAAAAAGACCCAGTACTTC. Translation gives CASTQQGKKTQYF.

CDR3 DNA sequence: TGTGCCAGCAGCTTAAGCCAGGGAAGTAATGAAAAACTGTTTTTT. Protein sequence: CASSLSQGSNEKLFF. The J gene is TRBJ1-4, the V gene TRBV7-8, with D tentatively TRBD1 (5 bases). The CDR3 runs 15 residues. V lost 2 bases, J lost 4 bases, and 11 bases lay in between. Germline CDR1 and CDR2: SGHVS and FQNEAQ.

V gene TRBV4-1 combines with J gene TRBJ1-2; 8 positions match TRBD1. The germline CDR1 and CDR2 sequences are MGHRA and YSYEKL. This CDR3 region has 15 residues. Germline trimming cut 2 bases from V and 8 bases from J; bases unmatched to any gene: 10. The CDR3 loop reads CASSQPLTGGRGYTF. For the CDR3, the DNA is TGCGCCAGCAGCCAACCCTTAACAGGGGGAAGGGGCTACACCTTC.

The chain employs TRBV6-5 and TRBJ1-1; D is uncertain. This CDR3 has 11 amino acids. The ends were cut back, 6 bases at V and 6 bases at J, with 8 bases in the middle. Germline CDR1 MNHEY, CDR2 SVGAGI. The CDR3 spells CASSGVSEAFF. In DNA form, the CDR3 reads TGTGCCAGCAGCGGTGTATCTGAAGCTTTCTTT.

The chain links TRBV4-1 to TRBJ1-2; 9 bases match TRBD1. The germline CDR1 and CDR2 sequences are MGHRA and YSYEKL. The CDR3 extends over 18 amino acids. The V and J ends lost 1 base and 8 bases, in that order; junction bases with no gene match: 17. CDR3 nucleotides: TGCGCCAGCAGCCAAGGCCCCTCCGGTAAACAGGGGGCCCAAGGCTACACCTTC. This encodes CASSQGPSGKQGAQGYTF.

V and J are TRBV30 and TRBJ1-6; no definite D call. CDR1 is GTSNPN and CDR2 is SVGIG in the germline V gene (reference sequence). Between the trimmed V and J ends, which lost 1 base and 7 bases, there was a span of 5 bases. This CDR3 has 12 amino acids. In nucleotides, the CDR3 is TGTGCCTGGAGTGGTTCGAATTCACCCCTCCACTTT. This codes for CAWSGSNSPLHF.

The gene calls are TRBV10-3 and TRBJ2-2, with TRBD1 matching over 10 bases. Trimming removed 10 bases from V and 4 bases from J; junction bases left unmatched: 6. The CDR3 covers 14 residues. The V gene's germline CDR1 is ENHRY and CDR2 SYGVKD. The CDR3 loop reads CATLGQGGTGELFF. The CDR3 bases are TGTGCCACCCTAGGACAGGGGGGCACCGGGGAGCTGTTTTTT.

The V call is TRBV6-5, the J call TRBJ2-7; no clear D. Trimming pared 6 bases from V and 2 bases from J, leaving 8 bases between. The CDR3 has 12 residues. Germline V lookup: CDR1 MNHEY, CDR2 SVGAGI. The CDR3 sequence is CASRQPAYEQYF. CDR3 sequence (DNA): TGTGCCAGCAGACAGCCCGCCTACGAGCAGTACTTC.

The rearrangement links TRBV11-3 to TRBJ2-7; 9 bases are a match to TRBD2. The junction had 1 base not matched to a gene; V was cut back by 4 bases and J by 3 bases. Per germline, CDR1 SGHNT and CDR2 YENEEA. The CDR3 contains 13 residues. CDR3 nucleotide sequence: TGTGCCAGCAGCTCGACTAGCGGCTACGAGCAGTACTTC. Protein product: CASSSTSGYEQYF.

Here the CDR3 reads CASSVEGGSNQPQHF. As DNA, the CDR3 is TGTGCCAGCAGCGTAGAGGGGGGGAGCAATCAGCCCCAGCATTTT. V is TRBV9 and J is TRBJ1-5; possible D gene TRBD1, 6 bases. The V end lost 0 bases, the J end lost 1 base, and 8 bases lay between the germline ends. From germline, CDR1 is SGDLS and CDR2 YYNGEE. The CDR3 runs to 15 residues.

This clone has more than one count but fewer than ten. The J gene is TRBJ1-1, the V gene TRBV5-6; 7 nucleotides align to TRBD1. Germline V CDR1 and CDR2: SGHDT, YYEEEE. V lost 3 bases to trimming and J lost 0 bases; unmatched junction nucleotides: 2. The CDR3 runs 14 residues. CDR3 region: CASSWGQLNTEAFF. The CDR3 bases are TGTGCCAGCAGCTGGGGACAGCTGAACACTGAAGCTTTCTTT. The whole variable domain, remainder taken from reference TRBV5-6 and TRBJ1-1, is DAGVTQSPTHLIKTRGQQVTLRCSPKSGHDTVSWYQQALGQGPQFIFQYYEEEERQRGNFPDRFSGHQFPNYSSELNVNALLLGDSALYLCASSWGQLNTEAFFGQGTRLTVV.

The gene calls are TRBV3-1 (or the pseudogene TRBV3-2) and TRBJ1-3; 7 bases line up with TRBD1. This CDR3 region has 15 residues. The trim removed 4 bases at V and 4 bases at J, leaving 7 bases unmatched. Looked up from germline, CDR1 is LGHDT and CDR2 is YNNKEL (reference sequence). This CDR3 is CASSRTGERGNTIYF. CDR3 in DNA: TGTGCCAGCAGCCGAACAGGGGAACGAGGAAACACCATATATTTT.